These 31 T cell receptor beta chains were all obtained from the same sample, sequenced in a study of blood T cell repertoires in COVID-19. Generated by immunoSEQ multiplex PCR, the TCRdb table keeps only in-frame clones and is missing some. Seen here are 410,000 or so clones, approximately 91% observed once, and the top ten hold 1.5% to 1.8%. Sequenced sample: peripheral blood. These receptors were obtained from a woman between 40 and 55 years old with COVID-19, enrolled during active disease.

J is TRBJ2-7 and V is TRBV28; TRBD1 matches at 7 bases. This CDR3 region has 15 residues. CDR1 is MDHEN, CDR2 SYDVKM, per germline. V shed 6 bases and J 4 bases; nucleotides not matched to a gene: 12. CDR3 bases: TGTGCCAGCAGATTAGGGGGCGCCGAACCTTACGAGCAGTACTTC. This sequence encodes CASRLGGAEPYEQYF. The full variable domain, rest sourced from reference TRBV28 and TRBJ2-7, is DVKVTQSSRYLVKRTGEKVFLECVQDMDHENMFWYRQDPGLGLRLIYFSYDVKMKEKGDIPEGYSVSREKKERFSLILESASTNQTSMYLCASRLGGAEPYEQYFGPGTRLTVT.

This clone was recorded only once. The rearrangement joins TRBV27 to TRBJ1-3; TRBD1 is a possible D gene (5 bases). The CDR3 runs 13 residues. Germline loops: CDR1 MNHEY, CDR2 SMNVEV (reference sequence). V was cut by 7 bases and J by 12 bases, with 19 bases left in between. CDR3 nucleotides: TGTGCCAGCACCCAAACGGGGTCGGGACTCATATATTTT. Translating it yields CASTQTGSGLIYF.

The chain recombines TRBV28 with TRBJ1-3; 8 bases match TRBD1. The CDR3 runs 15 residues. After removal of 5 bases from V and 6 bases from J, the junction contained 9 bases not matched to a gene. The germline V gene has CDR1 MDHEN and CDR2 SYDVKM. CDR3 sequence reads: CASSLRTGFANTIYF. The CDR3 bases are TGTGCCAGCAGTCTCCGGACAGGGTTTGCAAACACCATATATTTT.

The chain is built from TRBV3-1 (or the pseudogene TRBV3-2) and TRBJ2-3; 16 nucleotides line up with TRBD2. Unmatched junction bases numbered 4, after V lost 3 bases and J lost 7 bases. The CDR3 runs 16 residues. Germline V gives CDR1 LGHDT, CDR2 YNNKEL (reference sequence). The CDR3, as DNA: TGTGCCAGCAGCCAGGGGACTAGCGGGGGGGCATATACGCAGTATTTT. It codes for CASSQGTSGGAYTQYF.

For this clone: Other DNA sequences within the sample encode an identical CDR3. CDR3 nucleotide sequence: TGTGCCAGCAGTCGCGGGGGGTATGGCTACACCTTC. Translation gives CASSRGGYGYTF. V and J are TRBV28 and TRBJ1-2, with D perhaps TRBD1 (5 bases). Trimming removed 5 bases from V and 5 bases from J, with 9 bases in between. Looked up from germline, CDR1 is MDHEN and CDR2 is SYDVKM. This CDR3 is built from 12 residues.

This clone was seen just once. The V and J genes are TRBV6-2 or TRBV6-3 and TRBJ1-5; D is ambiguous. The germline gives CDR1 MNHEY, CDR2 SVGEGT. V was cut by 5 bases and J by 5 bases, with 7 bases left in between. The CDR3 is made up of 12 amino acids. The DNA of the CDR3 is TGTGCCAGCAGTCGCCCGGATCAGCCCCAGCATTTT. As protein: CASSRPDQPQHF.

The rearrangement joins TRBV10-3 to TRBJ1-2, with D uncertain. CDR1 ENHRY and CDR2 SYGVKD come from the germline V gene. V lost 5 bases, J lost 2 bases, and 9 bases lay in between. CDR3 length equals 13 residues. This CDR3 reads CAISMTGNYGYTF. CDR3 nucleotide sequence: TGTGCCATCAGTATGACTGGCAACTATGGCTACACCTTC.

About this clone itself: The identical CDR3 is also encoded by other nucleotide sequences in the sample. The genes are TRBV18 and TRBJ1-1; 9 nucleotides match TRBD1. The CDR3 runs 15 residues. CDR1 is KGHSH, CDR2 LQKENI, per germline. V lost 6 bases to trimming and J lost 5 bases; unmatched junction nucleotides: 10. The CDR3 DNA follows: TGTGCCAGCTCCCCTAGGACAGGGGTGAGGACTGAAGCTTTCTTT. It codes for CASSPRTGVRTEAFF.

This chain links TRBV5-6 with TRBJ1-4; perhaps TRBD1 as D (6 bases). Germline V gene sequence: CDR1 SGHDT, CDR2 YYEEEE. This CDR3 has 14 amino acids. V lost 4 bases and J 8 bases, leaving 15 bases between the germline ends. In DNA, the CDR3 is TGTGCCAGCAGCCCACCCCCTGGGGGCGAAAAACTGTTTTTT. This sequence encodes CASSPPPGGEKLFF.

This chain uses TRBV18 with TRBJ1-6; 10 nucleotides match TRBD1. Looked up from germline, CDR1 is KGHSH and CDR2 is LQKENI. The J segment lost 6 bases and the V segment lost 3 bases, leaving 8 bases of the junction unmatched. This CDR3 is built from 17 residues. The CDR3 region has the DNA TGTGCCAGCTCACCGGTCCCGGGACAGGGGTTTAATTCACCCCTCCACTTT. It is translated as CASSPVPGQGFNSPLHF.

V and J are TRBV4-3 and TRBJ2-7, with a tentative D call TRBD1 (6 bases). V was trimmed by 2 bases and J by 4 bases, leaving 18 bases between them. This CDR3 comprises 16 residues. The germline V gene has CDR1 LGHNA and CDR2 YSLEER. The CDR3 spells CASSQSRGTTVYEQYF. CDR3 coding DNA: TGCGCCAGCAGCCAATCGAGGGGGACCACGGTTTACGAGCAGTACTTC.

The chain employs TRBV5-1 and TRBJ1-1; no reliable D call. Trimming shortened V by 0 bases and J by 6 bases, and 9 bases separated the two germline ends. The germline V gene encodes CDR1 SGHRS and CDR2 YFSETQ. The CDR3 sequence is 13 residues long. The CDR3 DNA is TGCGCCAGCAGCTTGGGGTCGGGAGCTGAAGCTTTCTTT. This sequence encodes CASSLGSGAEAFF.

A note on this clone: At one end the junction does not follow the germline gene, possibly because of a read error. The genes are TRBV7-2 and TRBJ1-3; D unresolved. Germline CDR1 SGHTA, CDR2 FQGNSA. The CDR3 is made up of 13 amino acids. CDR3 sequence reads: CASSLGSGDTIYF. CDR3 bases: TGTGCCAGCAGCTTAGGAAGTGGAGACACCATATATTTT.

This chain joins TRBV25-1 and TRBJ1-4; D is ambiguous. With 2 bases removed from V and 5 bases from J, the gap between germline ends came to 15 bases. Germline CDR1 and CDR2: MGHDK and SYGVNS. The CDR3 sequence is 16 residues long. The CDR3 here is CASSENRQASNEKLFF. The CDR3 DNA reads TGTGCCAGCAGTGAAAACCGCCAGGCCTCAAATGAAAAACTGTTTTTT.

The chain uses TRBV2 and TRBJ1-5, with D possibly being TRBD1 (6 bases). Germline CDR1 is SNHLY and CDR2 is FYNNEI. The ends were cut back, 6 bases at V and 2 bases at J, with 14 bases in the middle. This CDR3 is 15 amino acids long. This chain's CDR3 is CASSFQGLGNQPQHF. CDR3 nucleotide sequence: TGTGCCAGCAGCTTCCAGGGGTTGGGCAATCAGCCCCAGCATTTT.

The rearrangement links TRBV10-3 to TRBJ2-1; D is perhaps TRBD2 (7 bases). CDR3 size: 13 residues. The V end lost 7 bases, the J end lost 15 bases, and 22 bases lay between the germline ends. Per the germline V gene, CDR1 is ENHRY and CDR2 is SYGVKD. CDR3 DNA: TGTGCCATCACAGACGACATAGGGGGGGGGTCGTTCTTC. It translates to CAITDDIGGGSFF.

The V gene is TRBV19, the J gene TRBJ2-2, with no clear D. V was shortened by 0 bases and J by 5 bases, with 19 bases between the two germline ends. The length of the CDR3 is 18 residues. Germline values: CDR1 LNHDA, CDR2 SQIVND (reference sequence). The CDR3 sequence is CASSIDRYSESPTGELFF. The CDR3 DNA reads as TGTGCCAGTAGTATAGATCGTTACTCCGAGAGTCCAACCGGGGAGCTGTTTTTT.

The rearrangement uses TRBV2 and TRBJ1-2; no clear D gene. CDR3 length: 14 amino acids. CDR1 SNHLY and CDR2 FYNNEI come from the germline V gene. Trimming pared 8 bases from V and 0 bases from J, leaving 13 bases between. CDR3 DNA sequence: TGTGCCAGCCGGGAAGCAGCTGCTAACTATGGCTACACCTTC. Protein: CASREAAANYGYTF.

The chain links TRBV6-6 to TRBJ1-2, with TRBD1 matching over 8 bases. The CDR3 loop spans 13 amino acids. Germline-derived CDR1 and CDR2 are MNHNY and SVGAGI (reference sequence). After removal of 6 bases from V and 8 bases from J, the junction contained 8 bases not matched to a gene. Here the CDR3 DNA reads TGTGCCAGCAGAAAGGACAGGGCTGAGGGCTACACCTTC. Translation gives CASRKDRAEGYTF.

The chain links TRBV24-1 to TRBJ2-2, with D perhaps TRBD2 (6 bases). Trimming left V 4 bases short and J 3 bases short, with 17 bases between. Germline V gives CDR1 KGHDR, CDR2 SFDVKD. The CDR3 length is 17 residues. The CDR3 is CATSDPRRGSDTGELFF. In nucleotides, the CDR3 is TGTGCCACCAGTGACCCGCGGCGGGGTTCGGACACCGGGGAGCTGTTTTTT.

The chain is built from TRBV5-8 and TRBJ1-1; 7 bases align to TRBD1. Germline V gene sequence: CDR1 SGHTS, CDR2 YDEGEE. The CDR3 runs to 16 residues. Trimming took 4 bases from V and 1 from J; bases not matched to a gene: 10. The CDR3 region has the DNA TGTGCCAGCAGCCCTCTCGACAGGGTGGAGAACACTGAAGCTTTCTTT. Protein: CASSPLDRVENTEAFF.

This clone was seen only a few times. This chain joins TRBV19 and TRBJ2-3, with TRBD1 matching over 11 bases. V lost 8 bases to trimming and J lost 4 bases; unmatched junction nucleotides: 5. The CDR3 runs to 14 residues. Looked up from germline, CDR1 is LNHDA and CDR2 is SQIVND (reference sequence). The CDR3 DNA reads TGTGCCAGTGGGGACAGGGGGTTCCCAGATACGCAGTATTTT. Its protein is CASGDRGFPDTQYF.

CDR3 coding DNA: TGTGCCAGCAGTTACTCGAGGGGGTATGGCTACACCTTC. It is translated as CASSYSRGYGYTF. The genes are TRBV6-2 or TRBV6-3 and TRBJ1-2; D may be TRBD1 (6 bases). Trimming left V 0 bases short and J 5 bases short, with 7 bases between. This CDR3 contains 13 residues. Germline V gives CDR1 MNHEY, CDR2 SVGEGT.

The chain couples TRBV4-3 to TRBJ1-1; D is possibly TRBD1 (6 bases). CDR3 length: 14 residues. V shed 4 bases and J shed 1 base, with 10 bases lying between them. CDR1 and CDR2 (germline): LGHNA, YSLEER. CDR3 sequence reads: CASSPDSPNTEAFF. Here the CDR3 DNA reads TGCGCCAGCAGCCCGGACAGCCCGAACACTGAAGCTTTCTTT.

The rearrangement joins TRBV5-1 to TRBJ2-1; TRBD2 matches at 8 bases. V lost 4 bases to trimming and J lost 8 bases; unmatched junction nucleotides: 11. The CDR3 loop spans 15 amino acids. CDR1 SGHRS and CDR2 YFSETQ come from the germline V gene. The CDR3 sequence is CASSRGSGSEHEQFF. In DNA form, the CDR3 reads TGCGCCAGCAGCCGCGGGAGCGGGAGTGAGCATGAGCAGTTCTTC.

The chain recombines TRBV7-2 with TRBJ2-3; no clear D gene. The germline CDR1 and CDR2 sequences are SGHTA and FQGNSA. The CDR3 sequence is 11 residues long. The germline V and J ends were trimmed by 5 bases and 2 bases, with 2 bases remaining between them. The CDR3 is CASSLTDTQYF. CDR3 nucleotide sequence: TGTGCCAGCAGCCTCACAGATACGCAGTATTTT. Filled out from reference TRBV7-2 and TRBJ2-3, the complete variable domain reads GAGVSQSPSNKVTEKGKDVELRCDPISGHTALYWYRQSLGQGLEFLIYFQGNSAPDKSGLPSDRFSAERTGGSVSTLTIQRTQQEDSAVYLCASSLTDTQYFGPGTRLTVL.

The CDR3 spells CASRSSSYNSPLHF. The DNA for the CDR3 is TGTGCCAGCCGTTCGAGCTCCTATAATTCACCCCTCCACTTT. The chain recombines TRBV6-2 or TRBV6-3 with TRBJ1-6; no reliable D call. The CDR3 is 14 residues long. V was shortened by 8 bases and J by 0 bases, with 8 bases between the two germline ends. CDR1 and CDR2 from the germline V gene are MNHEY and SVGEGT.

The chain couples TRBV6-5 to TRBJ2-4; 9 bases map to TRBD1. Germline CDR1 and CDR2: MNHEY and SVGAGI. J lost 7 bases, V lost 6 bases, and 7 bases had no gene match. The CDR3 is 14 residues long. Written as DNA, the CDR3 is TGTGCCAGCAGCACCCATGGACAGGGGAACATTCAGTACTTC. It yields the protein CASSTHGQGNIQYF.

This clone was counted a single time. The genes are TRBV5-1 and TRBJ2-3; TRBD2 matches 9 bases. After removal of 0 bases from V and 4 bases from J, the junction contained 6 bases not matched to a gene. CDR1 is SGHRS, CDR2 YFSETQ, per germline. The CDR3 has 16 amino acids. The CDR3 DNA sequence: TGCGCCAGCAGCTTGGGAGTAGCGGGAGCACCAGATACGCAGTATTTT. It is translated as CASSLGVAGAPDTQYF.

The CDR3 reads CAWDDRAVSYGYTF. CDR3 bases: TGTGCCTGGGACGACAGGGCGGTCTCCTATGGCTACACCTTC. The chain employs TRBV30 and TRBJ1-2; 7 nucleotides align to TRBD1. V lost 5 bases, J lost 4 bases, and 10 bases stayed unmatched. Looked up from germline, CDR1 is GTSNPN and CDR2 is SVGIG (reference sequence). The CDR3 has 14 amino acids.

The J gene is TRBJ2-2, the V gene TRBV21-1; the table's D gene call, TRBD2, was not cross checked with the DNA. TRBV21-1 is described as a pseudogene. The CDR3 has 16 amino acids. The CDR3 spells CASSKEGSREGWELFF. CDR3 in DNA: TGTGCCAGCAGCAAAGAGGGATCGCGGGAGGGATGGGAGCTGTTTTTT.